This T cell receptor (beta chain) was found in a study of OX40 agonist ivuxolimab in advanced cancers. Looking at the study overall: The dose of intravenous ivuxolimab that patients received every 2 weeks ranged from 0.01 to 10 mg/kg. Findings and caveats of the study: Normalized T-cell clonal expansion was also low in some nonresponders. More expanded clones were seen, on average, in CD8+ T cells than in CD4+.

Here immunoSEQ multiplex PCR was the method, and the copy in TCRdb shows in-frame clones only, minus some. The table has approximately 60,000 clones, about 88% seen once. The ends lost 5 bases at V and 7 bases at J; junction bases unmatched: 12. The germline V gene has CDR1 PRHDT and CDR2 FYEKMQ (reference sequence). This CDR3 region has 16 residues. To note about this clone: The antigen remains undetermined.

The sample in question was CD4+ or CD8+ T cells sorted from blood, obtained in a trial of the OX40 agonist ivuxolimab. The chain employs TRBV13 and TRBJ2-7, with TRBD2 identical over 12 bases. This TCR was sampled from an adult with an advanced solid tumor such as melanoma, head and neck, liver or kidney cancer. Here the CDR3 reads CASSPTGLAGQREQYF. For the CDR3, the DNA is TGTGCCAGCAGCCCGACCGGACTAGCGGGACAGAGGGAGCAGTACTTC.